This T cell receptor (beta chain) was found in a study of T cell repertoires in cytomegalovirus infection. Background on the study: Public TCR beta signature analysis indicated the presence of both CMV infection and matching HLA type.

Study-wide results and caveats: Cumulative frequency of public TCR beta families picked out carriers of CMV plus the relevant HLA. The study found HLA-C-restricted CMV-specific TCR beta clonotypes dominating the ex vivo response.

Remarks on this clonotype: The antigen remains undetermined. A much larger clone lies a single base off, so this may be a read error.

TCRdb reanalysed the reads using MiXCR and keeps one entry per CDR3 protein. The sample has approximately 630,000 distinct CDR3 sequences; more than 20% are singletons. Per germline, CDR1 SGHVS and CDR2 FQNEAQ. The CDR3 loop spans 13 amino acids. Trimming took off 10 bases at V and 5 bases at J, with 14 bases between the two ends. J is TRBJ2-2 and V is TRBV7-8, with D hard to call. The sample comprised CD8+ T cells from PBMCs. The clonotype originates from a human donor in good health (CMV status not recorded). Some clones in this sample may be carry-over from other donors' samples. CDR3 region: CANSPTRTGELFF. The CDR3 region has the DNA TGTGCCAACAGTCCAACTCGTACCGGGGAGCTGTTTTTT.